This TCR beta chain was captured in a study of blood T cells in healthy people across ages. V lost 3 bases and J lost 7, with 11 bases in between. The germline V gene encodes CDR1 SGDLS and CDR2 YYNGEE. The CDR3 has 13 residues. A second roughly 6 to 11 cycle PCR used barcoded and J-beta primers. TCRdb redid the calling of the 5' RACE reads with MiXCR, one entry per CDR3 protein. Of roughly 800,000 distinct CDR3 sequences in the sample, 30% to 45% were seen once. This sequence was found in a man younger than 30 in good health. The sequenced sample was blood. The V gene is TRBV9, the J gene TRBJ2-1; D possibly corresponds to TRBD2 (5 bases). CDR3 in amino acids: CASSGSGVNEQFF. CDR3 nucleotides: TGTGCCAGCAGCGGCTCCGGGGTTAATGAGCAGTTCTTC.